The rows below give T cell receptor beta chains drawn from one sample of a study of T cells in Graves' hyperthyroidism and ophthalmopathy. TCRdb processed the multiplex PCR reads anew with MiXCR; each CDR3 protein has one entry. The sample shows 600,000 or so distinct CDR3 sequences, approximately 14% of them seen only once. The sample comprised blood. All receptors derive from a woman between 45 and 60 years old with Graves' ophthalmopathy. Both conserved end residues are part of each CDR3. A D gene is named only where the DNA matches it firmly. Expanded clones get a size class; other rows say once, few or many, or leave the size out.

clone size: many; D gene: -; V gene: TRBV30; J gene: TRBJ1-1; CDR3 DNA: TGTGCCTGGAGTGTAGTAGGGGTGAACACTGAAGCTTTCTTT; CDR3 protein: CAWSVVGVNTEAFF
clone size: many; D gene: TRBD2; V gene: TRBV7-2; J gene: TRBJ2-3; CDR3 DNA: TGTGCCAGCAGCATCCGACTAGCGGGACCTACAGATACGCAGTATTTT; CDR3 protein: CASSIRLAGPTDTQYF
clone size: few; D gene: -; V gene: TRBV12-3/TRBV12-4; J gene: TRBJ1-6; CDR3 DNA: TGTGCCAGCAGTTTAAAGTCCTATAATTCACCCCTCCACTTT; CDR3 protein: CASSLKSYNSPLHF
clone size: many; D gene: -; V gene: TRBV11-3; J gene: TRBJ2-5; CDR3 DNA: TGTGCCAGCAACCGAATCGGGGCGGGTCAAGAGACCCAGTACTTC; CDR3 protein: CASNRIGAGQETQYF
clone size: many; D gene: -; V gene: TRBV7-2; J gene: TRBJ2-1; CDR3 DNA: TGTGCCAGCAGCTCCCCCTACAATGAGCAGTTCTTC; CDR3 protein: CASSSPYNEQFF
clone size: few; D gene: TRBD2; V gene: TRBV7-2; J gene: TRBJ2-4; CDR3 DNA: TGTGCCAGCAGCTTACCCTGGACTAGCGGGACTTATAGCAAAAACATTCAGTACTTC; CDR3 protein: CASSLPWTSGTYSKNIQYF
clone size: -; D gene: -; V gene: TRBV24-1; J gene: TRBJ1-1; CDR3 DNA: TGTGCCACCAGTGATACAACGAACACTGAAGCTTTCTTT; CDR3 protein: CATSDTTNTEAFF
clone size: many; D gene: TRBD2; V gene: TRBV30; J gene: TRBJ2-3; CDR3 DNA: TGTGCCTGGAGTGGACTAGCGGGAGTGTGGGATACGCAGTATTTT; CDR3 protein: CAWSGLAGVWDTQYF
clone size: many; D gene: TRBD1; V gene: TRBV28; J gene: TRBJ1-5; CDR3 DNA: TGTGCCAGCAGAGGAGGAGGGGGCGATAGCAATCAGCCCCAGCATTTT; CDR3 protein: CASRGGGGDSNQPQHF
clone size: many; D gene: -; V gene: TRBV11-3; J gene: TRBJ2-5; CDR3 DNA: TGTGCCAGCAGCCCCCGGGACTTCCAAGAGACCCAGTACTTC; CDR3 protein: CASSPRDFQETQYF
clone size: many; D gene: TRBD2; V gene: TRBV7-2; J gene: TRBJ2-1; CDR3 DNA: TGTGCCAGCAGCTTATACGGCGGGAGCTCCTACAATGAGCAGTTCTTC; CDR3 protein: CASSLYGGSSYNEQFF
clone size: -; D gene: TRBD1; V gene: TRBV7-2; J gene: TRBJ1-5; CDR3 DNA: TGTGCCAACAGCCCGGGGACAGGGAATAATCAGCCCCAGCATTTT; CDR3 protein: CANSPGTGNNQPQHF
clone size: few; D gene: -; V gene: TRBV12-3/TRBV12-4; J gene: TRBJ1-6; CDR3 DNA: TGTGCCAGCAGTTTACTCACTTCACCCCTCCACTTT; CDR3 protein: CASSLLTSPLHF
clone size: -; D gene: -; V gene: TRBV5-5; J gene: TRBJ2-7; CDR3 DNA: TGTGCCAGCAGCTTCTTGGGCTACTCCTACGAGCAGTACTTC; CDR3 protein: CASSFLGYSYEQYF
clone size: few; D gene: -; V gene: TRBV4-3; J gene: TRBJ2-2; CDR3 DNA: TGCGCCAGCAGCCAAGGCAGGGTCCCCGGGGAGCTGTTTTTT; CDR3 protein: CASSQGRVPGELFF
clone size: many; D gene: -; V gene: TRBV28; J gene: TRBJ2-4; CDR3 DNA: TGTGCCAGCAGTTTATCTACAGGGTGGACAGCCAAAAACATTCAGTACTTC; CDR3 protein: CASSLSTGWTAKNIQYF
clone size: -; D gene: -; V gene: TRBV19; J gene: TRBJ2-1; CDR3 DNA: TGTGCCAGTAGTATATTCAGGACGCCCTACAATGAGCAGTTCTTC; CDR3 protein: CASSIFRTPYNEQFF
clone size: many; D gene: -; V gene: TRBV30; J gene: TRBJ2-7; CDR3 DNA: TGTGCCTGGAGTCAGCTGATCGGGAACGAGCAGTACTTC; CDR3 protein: CAWSQLIGNEQYF
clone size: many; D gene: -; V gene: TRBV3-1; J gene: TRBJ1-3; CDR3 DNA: TGTGCCAGCAGCCAAGTCTCCTCTGGAAACACCATATATTTT; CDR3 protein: CASSQVSSGNTIYF
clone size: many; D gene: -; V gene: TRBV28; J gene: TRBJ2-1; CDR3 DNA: TGTGCCAGCAGCCCGTTGGGGACAATTAAGTTCTTC; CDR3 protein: CASSPLGTIKFF
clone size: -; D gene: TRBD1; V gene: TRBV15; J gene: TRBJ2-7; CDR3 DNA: TGTGCCACCAGCAGAAACAGGGGGCTCTACGAGCAGTACTTC; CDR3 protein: CATSRNRGLYEQYF
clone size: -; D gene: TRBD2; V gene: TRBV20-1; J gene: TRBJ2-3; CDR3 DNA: TGCAGTGCGATGAGCGGGAGTGTCACAGATACGCAGTATTTT; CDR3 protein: CSAMSGSVTDTQYF
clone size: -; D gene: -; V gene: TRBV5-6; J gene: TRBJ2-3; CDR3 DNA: TGTGCCAGCCTGAACAGGGTTTGGAGCACAGATACGCAGTATTTT; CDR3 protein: CASLNRVWSTDTQYF
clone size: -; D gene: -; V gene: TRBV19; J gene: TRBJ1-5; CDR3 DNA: TGTGCCAGTAATCCTGACGGGGGGCGAGGTCAGCCCCAGCATTTT; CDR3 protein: CASNPDGGRGQPQHF
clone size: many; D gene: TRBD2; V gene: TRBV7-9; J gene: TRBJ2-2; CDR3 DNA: TGTGCCCTAGGCCAAGGGGCTAGCGGAGACACCGGGGAGCTGTTTTTT; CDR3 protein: CALGQGASGDTGELFF
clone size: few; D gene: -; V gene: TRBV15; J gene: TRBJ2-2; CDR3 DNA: TGTGCCACCAGCAGAGAGACAGGGAACACCGGGGAGCTGTTTTTT; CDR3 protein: CATSRETGNTGELFF
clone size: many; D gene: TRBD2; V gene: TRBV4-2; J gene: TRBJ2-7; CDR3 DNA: TGTGCCAGCAGCCAAATGGGGACTAGCGTCTCCTACGAGCAGTACTTC; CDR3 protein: CASSQMGTSVSYEQYF
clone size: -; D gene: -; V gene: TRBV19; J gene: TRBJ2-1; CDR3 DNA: TGTGCCAGTAGTATCCCAATGAGGAGGGCCGTCAATGAGCAGTTCTTC; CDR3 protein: CASSIPMRRAVNEQFF
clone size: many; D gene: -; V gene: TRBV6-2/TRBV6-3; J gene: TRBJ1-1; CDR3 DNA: TGTGCCAGCAGTTATATAGGAGGAAACACTGAAGCTTTCTTT; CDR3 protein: CASSYIGGNTEAFF
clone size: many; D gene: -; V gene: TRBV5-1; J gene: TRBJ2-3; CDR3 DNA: TGCGCCAGCAGGAGCGGCGGCACAGATACGCAGTATTTT; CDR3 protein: CASRSGGTDTQYF
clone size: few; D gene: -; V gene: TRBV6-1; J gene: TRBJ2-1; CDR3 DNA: TGTGCCATATCAGTACAGGGAAACTACAATGAGCAGTTCTTC; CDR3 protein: CAISVQGNYNEQFF
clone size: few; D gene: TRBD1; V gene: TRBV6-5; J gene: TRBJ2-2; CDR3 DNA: TGTGCCAGCAGTTACTCGCCCGGGACAGGGCCCGGGGAGCTGTTTTTT; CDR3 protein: CASSYSPGTGPGELFF
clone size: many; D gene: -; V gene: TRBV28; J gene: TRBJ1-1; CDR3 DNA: TGTGCCAGCAGTTTAATTATGGCTGTCGCTTTCTTT; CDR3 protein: CASSLIMAVAFF
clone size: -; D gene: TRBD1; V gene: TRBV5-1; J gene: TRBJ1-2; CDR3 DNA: TGCGCCAGCAGCCCGGGACAGGGGCCAGGTTATGGCTACACCTTC; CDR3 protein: CASSPGQGPGYGYTF
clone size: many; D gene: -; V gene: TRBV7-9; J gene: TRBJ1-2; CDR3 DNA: TGTGCCAGCAGCCAGGGGACAATGGTAGGCTACACCTTC; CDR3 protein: CASSQGTMVGYTF
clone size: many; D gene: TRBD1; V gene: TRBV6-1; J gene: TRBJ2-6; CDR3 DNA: TGTGCCAGCAACCCTGCATTCGGGACAGACCTACCTGGGGCCAACGTCCTGACTTTC; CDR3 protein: CASNPAFGTDLPGANVLTF
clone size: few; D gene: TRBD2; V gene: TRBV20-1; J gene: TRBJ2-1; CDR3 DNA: TGCAGTGCTAGTATGGGACTAGGGGCGGGAAGTGAGCAGTTCTTC; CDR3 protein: CSASMGLGAGSEQFF
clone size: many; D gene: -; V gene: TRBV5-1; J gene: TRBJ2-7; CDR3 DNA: TGCGCCAGCAGCTTGAGGTCTTCCTACGAGCAGTACTTC; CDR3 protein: CASSLRSSYEQYF
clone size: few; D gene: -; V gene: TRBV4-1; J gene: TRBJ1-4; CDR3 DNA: TGCGCCAGCAGCCAGGGTTCTGGGGACTCTAGGGAAAAACTGTTTTTT; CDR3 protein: CASSQGSGDSREKLFF
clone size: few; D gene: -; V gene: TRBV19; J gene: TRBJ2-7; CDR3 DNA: TGTGCCAGTAGTAGAGAGTTGACTGGTTACGAGCAGTACTTC; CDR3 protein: CASSRELTGYEQYF
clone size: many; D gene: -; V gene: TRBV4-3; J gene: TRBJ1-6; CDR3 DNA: TGCGCCAGCAGCCAAGATCTGGAGGGTGCTTCACCCCTCCACTTT; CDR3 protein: CASSQDLEGASPLHF
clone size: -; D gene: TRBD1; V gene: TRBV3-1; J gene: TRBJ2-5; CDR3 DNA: TGTGCCAGCAGCCTAAGGGGGACAGGGTACCAAGAGACCCAGTACTTC; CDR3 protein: CASSLRGTGYQETQYF
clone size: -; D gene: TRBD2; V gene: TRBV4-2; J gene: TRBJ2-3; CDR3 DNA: TGTGCCAGCAGTTCTTTAGCGGGTACCTCAGATACGCAGTATTTT; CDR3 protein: CASSSLAGTSDTQYF
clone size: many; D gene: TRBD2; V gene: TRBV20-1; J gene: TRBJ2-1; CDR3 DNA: TGCAGTGCTAGAGACTTAGGGACTAGTCTCAACAATGAGCAGTTCTTC; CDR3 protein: CSARDLGTSLNNEQFF
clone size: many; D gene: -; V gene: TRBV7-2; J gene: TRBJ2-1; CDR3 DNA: TGTGCCAGCAGCTTACCCCTAGGAGATTACAATGAGCAGTTCTTC; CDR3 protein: CASSLPLGDYNEQFF
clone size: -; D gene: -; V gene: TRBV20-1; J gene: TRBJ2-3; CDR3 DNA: TGCAGTGCTAGAGGTTCGGCTTCCACAGATACGCAGTATTTT; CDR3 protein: CSARGSASTDTQYF
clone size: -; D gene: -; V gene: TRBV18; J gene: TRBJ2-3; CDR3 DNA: TGTGCCAGCTCACCACGCCGGGACGGCCTCACAGATACGCAGTATTTT; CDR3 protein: CASSPRRDGLTDTQYF
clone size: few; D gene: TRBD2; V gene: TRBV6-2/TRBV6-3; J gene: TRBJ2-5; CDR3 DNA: TGTGCCAGCAGTTACTCCGCGGGAGGGCCTTCAGAGACCCAGTACTTC; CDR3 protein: CASSYSAGGPSETQYF
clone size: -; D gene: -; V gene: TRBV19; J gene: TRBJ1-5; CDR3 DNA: TGTACCAGTAGACGTTTCAATCAGCCCCAGCATTTT; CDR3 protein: CTSRRFNQPQHF
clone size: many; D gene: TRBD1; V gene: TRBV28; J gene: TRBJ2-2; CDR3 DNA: TGTGCCAGCCTTAAGGACAGGGTAGCGAACACCGGGGAGCTGTTTTTT; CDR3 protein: CASLKDRVANTGELFF
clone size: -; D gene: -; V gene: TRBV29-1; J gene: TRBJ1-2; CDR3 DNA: TGCAGCATCCGGGCCAGGAGAAATCTGGGGTATGGCTACACCTTC; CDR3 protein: CSIRARRNLGYGYTF